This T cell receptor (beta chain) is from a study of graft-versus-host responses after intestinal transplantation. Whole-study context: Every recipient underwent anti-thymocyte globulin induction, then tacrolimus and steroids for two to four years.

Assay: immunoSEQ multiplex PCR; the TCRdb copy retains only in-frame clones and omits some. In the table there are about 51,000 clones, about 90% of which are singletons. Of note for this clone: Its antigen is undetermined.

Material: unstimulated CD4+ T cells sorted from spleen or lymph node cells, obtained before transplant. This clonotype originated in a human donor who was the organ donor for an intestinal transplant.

Here the CDR3 reads CASSSPAGGNTGELFF. The CDR3 nucleotides read TGTGCCAGCAGCTCCCCAGCAGGGGGCAACACCGGGGAGCTGTTTTTT. This chain connects TRBV7-3 to TRBJ1-3; 8 nucleotides line up with TRBD1. The J call may not be correct, given that the DNA end is closer to TRBJ2-2. Germline V lookup: CDR1 SGHTA, CDR2 FQGTGA. The CDR3 totals 16 residues.